The 20 T cell receptor beta chains below were found in one sample sequenced in a study of T cells in Graves' hyperthyroidism and ophthalmopathy. Template material for amplifying TCR beta CDR3 regions consisted of RNA transcripts. The HTBI primer set served for first-round RT-PCR of the TCR CDR3. TCRdb reprocessed the multiplex PCR reads with MiXCR, giving one entry per CDR3 protein. The sample yields hundreds of thousands of distinct CDR3 sequences, about half seen once. The specimen sequenced was peripheral blood or thyroid tissue (not recorded which). The receptor set was obtained from a woman between 18 and 30 years old with Graves' hyperthyroidism.

This clonotype has more than one count but fewer than ten. The chain recombines TRBV12-3 or TRBV12-4 with TRBJ1-3; D not resolved. The CDR3 contains 11 residues. Between the trimmed V and J ends, which lost 3 bases and 6 bases, there was a span of 3 bases. CDR3 residues: CASSLANTIYF. The CDR3 DNA is TGTGCCAGCAGTTTGGCAAACACCATATATTTT.

This clonotype was counted between two and nine times. The DNA for the CDR3 is TGTGCCAGCAGTTTGAGGGGTAGGGCCCAGTACTTC. This sequence encodes CASSLRGRAQYF. The V gene is TRBV28, the J gene TRBJ2-5; the D gene could be TRBD1 or TRBD2 (5 bases each). CDR1 is MDHEN and CDR2 is SYDVKM in the germline V gene. The CDR3 spans 12 residues. V was shortened by 3 bases and J by 9 bases, with 11 bases between the two germline ends.

Note on this clonotype: A much bigger clone sits one base away, suggesting this may be a read error. The rearrangement joins TRBV2 to TRBJ1-1, with D possibly matching TRBD1 (6 bases). This CDR3 contains 14 residues. Germline assignment: CDR1 SNHLY and CDR2 FYNNEI. CDR3 coding DNA: TGTGCCCGCAGTCCGGCAGGGGTGGGTACTGAAGCTTTCTTT. It encodes CARSPAGVGTEAFF.

The genes are TRBV2 and TRBJ2-7, with 7 bases that match TRBD1. CDR1 SNHLY and CDR2 FYNNEI come from the germline V gene. The CDR3 runs 13 residues. With V trimmed by 7 bases and J by 2 bases, 5 bases remained unmatched. The CDR3 here is CASIRTGTYEQYF. CDR3 nucleotide sequence: TGTGCCAGCATTCGGACAGGCACCTACGAGCAGTACTTC.

This clonotype was counted ten times or more. The chain combines TRBV9 with TRBJ2-7; TRBD2 agrees at 11 bases. The germline CDR1 and CDR2 sequences are SGDLS and YYNGEE. The CDR3 is 15 residues long. The V and J ends lost 4 bases and 0 bases, in that order; junction bases with no gene match: 3. DNA for the CDR3: TGTGCCAGCAGCTCTGGGACTAGCGGCTCCTACGAGCAGTACTTC. It encodes CASSSGTSGSYEQYF.

The CDR3: CATGGTANQPQHF. CDR3 bases: TGTGCCACCGGGGGGACGGCTAATCAGCCCCAGCATTTT. The chain links TRBV24-1 to TRBJ1-5, with D perhaps TRBD1 (5 bases). With 9 bases removed from V and 4 bases from J, the gap between germline ends came to 12 bases. CDR3 length: 13 amino acids. Germline V gene sequence: CDR1 KGHDR, CDR2 SFDVKD.

A note on this clonotype: Because it lacks the conserved phenylalanine or tryptophan at the end, this CDR3 is likely a read error. The genes are TRBV19 and TRBJ2-2, with TRBD1 as a possible D gene (5 bases). Per germline, CDR1 LNHDA and CDR2 SQIVND (reference sequence). The CDR3 has 12 residues. Trimming pared 5 bases from V and 9 bases from J, leaving 10 bases between. The CDR3 DNA is TGTGCCAGTAGTTTTGACAGACGGGAGCTGTTTTCT. It encodes CASSFDRRELFS.

The chain employs TRBV9 and TRBJ2-7, with 11 positions matching TRBD2. The CDR3 length is 15 residues. In germline, CDR1 is SGDLS, CDR2 YYNGEE. The ends lost 1 base at V and 4 bases at J; junction bases unmatched: 4. CDR3 loop: CASSVTSGSGYEQYF. DNA for the CDR3: TGTGCCAGCAGCGTAACTAGCGGGAGCGGGTACGAGCAGTACTTC.

This clonotype was seen only a few times. This rearrangement joins TRBV10-2 to TRBJ1-1; D is possibly TRBD1 (5 bases). Germline V gives CDR1 WSHSY, CDR2 SAAADI. The CDR3 runs to 15 residues. V was pared by 0 bases and J by 1 base, with 9 bases between. The CDR3 coding sequence is TGCGCCAGCAGTGAGTCGACAGCTCAGAACACTGAAGCTTTCTTT. It encodes CASSESTAQNTEAFF.

The chain joins TRBV5-1 to TRBJ2-5; TRBD1 matches at 10 bases. The DNA end lines up better with TRBJ2-7; the J call may be wrong. Looked up from germline, CDR1 is SGHRS and CDR2 is YFSETQ. The CDR3 spans 16 residues. The CDR3 loop reads CASSGGRTGGSYEQYF. CDR3 DNA sequence: TGCGCCAGCAGCGGGGGTCGGACAGGGGGCTCCTACGAGCAGTACTTC.

This clonotype was observed at least ten times. V usage is TRBV9 and J usage is TRBJ2-7, with 9 bases fitting TRBD2. Germline lookup yields CDR1 SGDLS and CDR2 YYNGEE. The CDR3 is 15 residues long. With 3 bases clipped from V and 1 base from J, the junction kept 5 bases outside the gene matches. CDR3 nucleotides: TGTGCCAGCAGCGAGACTAGCGGTCCTTCCTACGAGCAGTACTTC. It specifies CASSETSGPSYEQYF. The full variable domain, its missing parts supplied by reference TRBV9 and TRBJ2-7, is DSGVTQTPKHLITATGQRVTLRCSPRSGDLSVYWYQQSLDQGLQFLIQYYNGEERAKGNILERFSAQQFPDLHSELNLSSLELGDSALYFCASSETSGPSYEQYFGPGTRLTVT.

The chain recombines TRBV2 with TRBJ1-3, with D possibly being TRBD1 (6 bases). The V and J ends lost 7 bases and 0 bases respectively, with 13 bases between them. The CDR3 length is 15 residues. Germline CDR1 SNHLY, CDR2 FYNNEI. The chain's CDR3 is CASTRQAISGNTIYF. Written as DNA, the CDR3 is TGTGCCAGCACCCGACAGGCCATCTCTGGAAACACCATATATTTT.

Written as DNA, the CDR3 is TGTGCCACCAGTGATCCGGGAGGGGCTCGAGAAAAACTGTTTTTT. Translation: CATSDPGGAREKLFF. The chain is built from TRBV24-1 and TRBJ1-4; the D gene is possibly TRBD1 (5 bases). The CDR3 loop spans 15 amino acids. V was pared by 3 bases and J by 8 bases, with 15 bases between. Germline lookup yields CDR1 KGHDR and CDR2 SFDVKD.

Turning to this clonotype: Germline is not matched at one junction end, which may reflect a read error. This chain uses TRBV24-1 with TRBJ2-7; unclear D gene. Per germline, CDR1 KGHDR and CDR2 SFDVKD. The CDR3 runs 11 residues. In DNA form, the CDR3 reads TGTGCCACCGGAAACTCCTACGAGCGGTACTTC. Translated: CATGNSYERYF.

This clonotype has a count of ten or more. The chain employs TRBV19 and TRBJ1-2; D remains unclear. CDR1 and CDR2 (germline): LNHDA, SQIVND (reference sequence). CDR3 length equals 11 residues. V was clipped by 5 bases and J by 8 bases, with 9 bases between them. The CDR3 coding sequence is TGTGCCAGTAGTTGGATGTACGGCTACACCTTC. Residues: CASSWMYGYTF.

The rearrangement uses TRBV7-3 and TRBJ2-2; 7 nucleotides agree with TRBD1. In germline, CDR1 is SGHTA, CDR2 FQGTGA. The CDR3 consists of 13 residues. V trimming: 2 bases; J trimming: 7 bases; junction bases outside the gene matches: 1. As DNA, the CDR3 is TGTGCCAGCAGCTTAGACAGGGTCGGGGAGCTGTTTTTT. Its protein is CASSLDRVGELFF.

This clonotype appeared a few times. This chain's CDR3 is CASSYGGATNYEQYF. CDR3 nucleotides: TGTGCCAGCAGTTACGGAGGGGCAACAAACTACGAGCAGTACTTC. The chain joins TRBV6-2 or TRBV6-3 to TRBJ2-7, with D possibly TRBD2 on 6 matching bases. Trimming shortened V by 2 bases and J by 3 bases, and 14 bases separated the two germline ends. This CDR3 comprises 15 residues. The V gene's germline CDR1 is MNHEY and CDR2 SVGEGT.

This clonotype was counted a single time. V gene TRBV6-5 combines with J gene TRBJ1-6; D unclear. Trimming pared 4 bases from V and 7 bases from J, leaving 8 bases between. Germline V gene lookup returns CDR1 MNHEY and CDR2 SVGAGI. CDR3 size: 13 residues. The CDR3 coding sequence is TGTGCCAGCAGTTGGACTAGCAATTCACCCCTCCACTTT. Its protein product is CASSWTSNSPLHF.

This CDR3 is CASTLGGSSGNTIYF. The CDR3 DNA reads as TGTGCCAGTACCCTCGGAGGGAGCTCTGGAAACACCATATATTTT. The chain is built from TRBV19 and TRBJ1-3; no reliable D call. This CDR3 contains 15 residues. Deletions cut 7 bases from V and 0 bases from J, with 13 bases between. Germline V CDR1 and CDR2: LNHDA, SQIVND (reference sequence).

Here the CDR3 DNA reads TGCAGTGCTCAACGGCAGGCCGGACGGGGGGAGCCCCAGCATTTT. Protein product: CSAQRQAGRGEPQHF. The V call is TRBV20-1, the J call TRBJ1-5; weak D call: TRBD1 (5 bases). Germline V gene data show CDR1 as DFQATT and CDR2 as SNEGSKA (reference sequence). CDR3 length equals 15 residues. The V and J ends lost 5 bases and 8 bases respectively, with 22 bases between them.